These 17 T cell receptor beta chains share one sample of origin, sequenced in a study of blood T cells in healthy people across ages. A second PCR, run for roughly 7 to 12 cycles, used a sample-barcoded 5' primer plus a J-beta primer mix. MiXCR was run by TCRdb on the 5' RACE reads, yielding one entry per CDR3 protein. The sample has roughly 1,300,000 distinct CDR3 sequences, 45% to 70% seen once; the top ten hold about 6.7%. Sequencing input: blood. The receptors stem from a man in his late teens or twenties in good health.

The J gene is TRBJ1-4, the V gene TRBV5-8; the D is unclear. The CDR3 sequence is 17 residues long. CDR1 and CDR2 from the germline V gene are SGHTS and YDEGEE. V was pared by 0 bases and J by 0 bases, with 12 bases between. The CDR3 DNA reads TGTGCCAGCAGCTTGGGGTTCAGGACCTCAACTAATGAAAAACTGTTTTTT. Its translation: CASSLGFRTSTNEKLFF. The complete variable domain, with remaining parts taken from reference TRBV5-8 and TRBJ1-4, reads EAGVTQSPTHLIKTRGQQATLRCSPISGHTSVYWYQQALGLGLQFLLWYDEGEERNRGNFPPRFSGRQFPNYSSELNVNALELEDSALYLCASSLGFRTSTNEKLFFGSGTQLSVL.

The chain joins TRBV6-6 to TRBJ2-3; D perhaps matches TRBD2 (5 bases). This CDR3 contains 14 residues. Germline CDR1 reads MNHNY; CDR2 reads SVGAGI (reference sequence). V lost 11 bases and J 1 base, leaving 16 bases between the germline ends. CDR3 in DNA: TGTGCCGCTGGAGCTAGCAGACGCACAGATACGCAGTATTTT. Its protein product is CAAGASRRTDTQYF.

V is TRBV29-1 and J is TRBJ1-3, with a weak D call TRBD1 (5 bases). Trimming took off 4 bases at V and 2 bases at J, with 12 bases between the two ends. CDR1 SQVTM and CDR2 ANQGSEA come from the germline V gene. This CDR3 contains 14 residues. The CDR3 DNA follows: TGCAGCGTTGCCATGGCAGGGACTGGAAACACCATATATTTT. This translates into CSVAMAGTGNTIYF.

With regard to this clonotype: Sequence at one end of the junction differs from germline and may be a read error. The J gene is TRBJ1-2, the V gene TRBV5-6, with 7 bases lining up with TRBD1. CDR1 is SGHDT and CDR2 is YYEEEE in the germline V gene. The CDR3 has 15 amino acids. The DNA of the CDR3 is TGTGCCTGCAGCTCCCAGGGGGTCTCTCTCTATGGCTACACCTTC. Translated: CACSSQGVSLYGYTF.

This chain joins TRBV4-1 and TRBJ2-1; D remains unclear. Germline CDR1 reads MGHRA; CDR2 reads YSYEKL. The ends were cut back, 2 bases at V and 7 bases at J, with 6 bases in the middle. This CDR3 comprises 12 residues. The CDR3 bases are TGCGCCAGCAGCCAACCGGTGAATGAGCAGTTCTTC. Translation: CASSQPVNEQFF.

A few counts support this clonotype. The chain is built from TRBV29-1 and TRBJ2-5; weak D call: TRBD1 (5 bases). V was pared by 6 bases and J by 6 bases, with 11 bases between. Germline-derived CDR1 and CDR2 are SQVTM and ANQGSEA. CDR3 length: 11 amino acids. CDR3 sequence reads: CSVQGMQTQYF. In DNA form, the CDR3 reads TGCAGCGTCCAGGGCATGCAGACCCAGTACTTC.

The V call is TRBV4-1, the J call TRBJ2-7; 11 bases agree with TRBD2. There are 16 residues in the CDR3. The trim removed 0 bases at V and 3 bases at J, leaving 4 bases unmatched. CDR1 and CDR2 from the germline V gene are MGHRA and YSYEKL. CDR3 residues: CASSQDGTSGNYEQYF. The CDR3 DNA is TGCGCCAGCAGCCAAGATGGGACTAGCGGAAACTACGAGCAGTACTTC.

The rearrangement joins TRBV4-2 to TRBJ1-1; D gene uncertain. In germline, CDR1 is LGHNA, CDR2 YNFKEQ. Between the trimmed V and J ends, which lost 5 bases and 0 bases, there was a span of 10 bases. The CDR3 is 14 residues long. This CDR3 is CASSFSELNTEAFF. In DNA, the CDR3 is TGTGCCAGCAGCTTTTCGGAGTTGAACACTGAAGCTTTCTTT.

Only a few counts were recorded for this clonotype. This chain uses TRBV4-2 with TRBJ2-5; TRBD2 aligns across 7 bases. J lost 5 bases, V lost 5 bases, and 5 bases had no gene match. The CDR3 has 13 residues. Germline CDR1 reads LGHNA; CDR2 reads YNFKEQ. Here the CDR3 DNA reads TGTGCCAGCAGCGGAGCGGGGTGGGAGACCCAGTACTTC. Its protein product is CASSGAGWETQYF.

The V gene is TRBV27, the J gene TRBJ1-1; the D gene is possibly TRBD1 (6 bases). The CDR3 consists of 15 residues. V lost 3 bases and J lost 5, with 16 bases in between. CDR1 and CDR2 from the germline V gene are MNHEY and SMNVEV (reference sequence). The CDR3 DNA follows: TGTGCCAGCAGTTTCTTTTTCGGGGGCGGAACTGAAGCTTTCTTT. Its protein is CASSFFFGGGTEAFF.

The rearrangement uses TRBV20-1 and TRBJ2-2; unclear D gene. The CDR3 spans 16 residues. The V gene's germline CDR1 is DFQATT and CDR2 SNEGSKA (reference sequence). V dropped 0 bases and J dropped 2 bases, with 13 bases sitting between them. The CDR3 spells CSARDRRELNTGELFF. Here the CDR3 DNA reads TGCAGTGCTAGAGATCGTAGGGAACTAAACACCGGGGAGCTGTTTTTT.

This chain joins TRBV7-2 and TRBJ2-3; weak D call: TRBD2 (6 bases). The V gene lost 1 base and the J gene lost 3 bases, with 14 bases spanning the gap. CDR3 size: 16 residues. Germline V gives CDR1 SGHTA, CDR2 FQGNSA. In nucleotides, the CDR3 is TGTGCCAGCAGCTTAGTATTGGGCGGGGCAACAGATACGCAGTATTTT. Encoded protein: CASSLVLGGATDTQYF.

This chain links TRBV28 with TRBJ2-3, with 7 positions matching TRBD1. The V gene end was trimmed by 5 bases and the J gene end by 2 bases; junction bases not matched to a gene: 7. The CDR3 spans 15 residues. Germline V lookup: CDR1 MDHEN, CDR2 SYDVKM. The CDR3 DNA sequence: TGTGCCAGCAGTGCCGGGACAGCCGTCACAGATACGCAGTATTTT. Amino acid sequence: CASSAGTAVTDTQYF. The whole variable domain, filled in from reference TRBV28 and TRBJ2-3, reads DVKVTQSSRYLVKRTGEKVFLECVQDMDHENMFWYRQDPGLGLRLIYFSYDVKMKEKGDIPEGYSVSREKKERFSLILESASTNQTSMYLCASSAGTAVTDTQYFGPGTRLTVL.

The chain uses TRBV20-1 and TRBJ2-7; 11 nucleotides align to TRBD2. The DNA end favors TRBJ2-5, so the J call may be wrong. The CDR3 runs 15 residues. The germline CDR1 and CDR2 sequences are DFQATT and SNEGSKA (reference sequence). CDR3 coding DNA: TGCAGTGCTGCCCCTCCACTAGCGGGGGAAGAGACCCAGTACTTC. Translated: CSAAPPLAGEETQYF.

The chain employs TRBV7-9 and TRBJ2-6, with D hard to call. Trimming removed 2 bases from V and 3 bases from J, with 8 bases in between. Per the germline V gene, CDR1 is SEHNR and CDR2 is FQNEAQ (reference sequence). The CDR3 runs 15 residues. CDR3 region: CASSLIGYGANVLTF. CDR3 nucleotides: TGTGCCAGCAGCTTAATAGGGTATGGGGCCAACGTCCTGACTTTC.

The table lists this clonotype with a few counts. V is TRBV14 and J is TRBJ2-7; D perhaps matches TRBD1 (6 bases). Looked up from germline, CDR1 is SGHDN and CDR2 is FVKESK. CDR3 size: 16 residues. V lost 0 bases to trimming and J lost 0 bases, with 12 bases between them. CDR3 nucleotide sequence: TGTGCCAGCAGCCAAGAGTTCCTAGGGGGCTCCTACGAGCAGTACTTC. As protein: CASSQEFLGGSYEQYF.

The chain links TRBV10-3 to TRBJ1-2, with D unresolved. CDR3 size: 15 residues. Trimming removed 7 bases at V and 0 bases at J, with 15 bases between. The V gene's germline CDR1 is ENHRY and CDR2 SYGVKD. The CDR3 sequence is CAIKNGLVANYGYTF. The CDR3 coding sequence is TGTGCCATCAAAAACGGACTGGTTGCTAACTATGGCTACACCTTC.